This paragraph reports one T cell receptor (beta chain). The data belong to a study of early stage breast cancer tumors. Across the whole study: The ER+/PR+/HER2- tumors included seven or eight ductal and four lobular carcinomas.

Sequencing was performed with immunoSEQ multiplex PCR; in TCRdb, only in-frame clones are kept and a portion is missing. This table has roughly 53,000 clones, just over 90% appearing once. The receptor was isolated from a person aged 65 to 85 with breast cancer. The specimen sequenced was blood.

CDR3 amino acids: CASTQRGGGTGELFF. In nucleotides, the CDR3 is TGTGCCAGCACCCAGCGGGGGGGCGGCACCGGGGAGCTGTTTTTT. The chain carries TRBV7-2 and TRBJ2-2; 10 bases agree with TRBD2. The trim removed 7 bases at V and 4 bases at J, leaving 6 bases unmatched. The CDR3 consists of 15 residues. Germline V CDR1 and CDR2: SGHTA, FQGNSA.